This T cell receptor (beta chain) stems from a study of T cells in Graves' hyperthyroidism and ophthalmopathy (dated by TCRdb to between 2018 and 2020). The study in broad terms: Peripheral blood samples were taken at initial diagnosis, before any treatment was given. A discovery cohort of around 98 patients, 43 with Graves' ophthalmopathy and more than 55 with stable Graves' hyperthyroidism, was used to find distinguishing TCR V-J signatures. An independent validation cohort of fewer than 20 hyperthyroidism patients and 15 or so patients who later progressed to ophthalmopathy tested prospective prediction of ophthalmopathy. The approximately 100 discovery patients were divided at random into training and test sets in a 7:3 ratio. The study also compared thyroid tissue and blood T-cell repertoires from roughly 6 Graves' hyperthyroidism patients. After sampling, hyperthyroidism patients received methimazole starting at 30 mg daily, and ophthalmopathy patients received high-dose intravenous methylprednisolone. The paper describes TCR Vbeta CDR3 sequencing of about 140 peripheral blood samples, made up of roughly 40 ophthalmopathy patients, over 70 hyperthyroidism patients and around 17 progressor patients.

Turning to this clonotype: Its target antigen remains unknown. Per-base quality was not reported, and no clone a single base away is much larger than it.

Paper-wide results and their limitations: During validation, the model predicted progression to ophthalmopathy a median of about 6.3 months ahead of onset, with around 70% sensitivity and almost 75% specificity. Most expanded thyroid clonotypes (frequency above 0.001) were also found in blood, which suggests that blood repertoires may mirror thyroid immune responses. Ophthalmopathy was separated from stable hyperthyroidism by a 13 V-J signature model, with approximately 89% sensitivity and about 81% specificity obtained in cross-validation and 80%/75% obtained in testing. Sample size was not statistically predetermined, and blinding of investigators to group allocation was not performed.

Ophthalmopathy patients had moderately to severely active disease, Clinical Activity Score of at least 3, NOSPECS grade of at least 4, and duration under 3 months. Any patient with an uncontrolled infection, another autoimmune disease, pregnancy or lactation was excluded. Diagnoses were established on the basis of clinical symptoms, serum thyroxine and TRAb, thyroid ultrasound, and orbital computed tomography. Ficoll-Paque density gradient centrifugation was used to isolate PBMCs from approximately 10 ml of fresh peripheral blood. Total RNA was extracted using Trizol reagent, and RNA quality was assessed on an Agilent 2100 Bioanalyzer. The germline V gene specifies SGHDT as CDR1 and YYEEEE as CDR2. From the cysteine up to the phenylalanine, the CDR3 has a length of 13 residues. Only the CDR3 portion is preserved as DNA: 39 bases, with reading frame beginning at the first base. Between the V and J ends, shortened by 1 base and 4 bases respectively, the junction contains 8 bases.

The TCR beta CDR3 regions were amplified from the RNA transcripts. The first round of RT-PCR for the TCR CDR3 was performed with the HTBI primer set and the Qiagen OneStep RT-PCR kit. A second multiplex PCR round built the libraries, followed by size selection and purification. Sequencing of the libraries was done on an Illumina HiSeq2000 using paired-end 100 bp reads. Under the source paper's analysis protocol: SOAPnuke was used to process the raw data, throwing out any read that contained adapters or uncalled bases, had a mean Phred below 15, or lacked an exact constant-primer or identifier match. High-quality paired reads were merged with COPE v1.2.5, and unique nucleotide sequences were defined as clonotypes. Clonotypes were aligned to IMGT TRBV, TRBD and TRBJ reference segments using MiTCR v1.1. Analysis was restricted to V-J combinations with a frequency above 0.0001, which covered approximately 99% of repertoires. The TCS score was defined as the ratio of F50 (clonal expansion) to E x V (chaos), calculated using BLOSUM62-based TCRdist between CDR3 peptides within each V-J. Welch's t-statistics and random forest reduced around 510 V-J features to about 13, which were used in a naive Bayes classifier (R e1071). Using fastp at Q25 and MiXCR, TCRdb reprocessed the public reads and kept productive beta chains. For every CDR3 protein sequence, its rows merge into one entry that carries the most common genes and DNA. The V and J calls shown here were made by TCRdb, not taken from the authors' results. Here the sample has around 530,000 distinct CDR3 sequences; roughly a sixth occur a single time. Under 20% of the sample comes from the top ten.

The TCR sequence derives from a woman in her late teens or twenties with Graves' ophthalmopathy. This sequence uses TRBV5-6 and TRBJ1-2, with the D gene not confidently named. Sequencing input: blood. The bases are TGTGCCAGCAGCTTGACTTCAGCCTATGGCTACACCTTC. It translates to CASSLTSAYGYTF.